This TCR beta chain came from a study of blood T cell repertoires in COVID-19. Study background: Sites across the United States, Italy and Spain contributed samples from acute and convalescent COVID-19. Sources were T cells, B-cell-depleted T cells, or PBMCs; the material itself was cDNA or gDNA.

In the original processing: The authors estimated nucleated cell counts from reference gene primer amplification. Some clones are missing from TCRdb's copy, which holds only in-frame ones; the method was immunoSEQ multiplex PCR. D and trimming were read from the DNA, whereas the V and J calls and clone size are those reported in that table. This sample has approximately 250,000 clones, with less than 90% found just once. Input material: peripheral blood. The receptor comes from a man aged 55 to 69 who had recovered from COVID-19.

CDR3 region: CASSQAWASSPLHF. Here the CDR3 DNA reads TGTGCCAGCAGCCAAGCTTGGGCCAGTTCACCCCTCCACTTT. This sequence joins TRBV14 and TRBJ1-6; D not resolved. The CDR3 runs 14 residues. Germline loops: CDR1 SGHDN, CDR2 FVKESK. Trimming removed 1 base at V and 9 bases at J, with 10 bases between. The full variable domain, its missing parts supplied by reference TRBV14 and TRBJ1-6, is EAGVTQFPSHSVIEKGQTVTLRCDPISGHDNLYWYRRVMGKEIKFLLHFVKESKQDESGMPNNRFLAERTGGTYSTLKVQPAELEDSGVYFCASSQAWASSPLHFGNGTRLTVT.